This T cell receptor (beta chain) was identified during a study of technical replicates of blood from a few donors. Sequenced by immunoSEQ multiplex PCR; TCRdb stores in-frame clones only, minus some. The sample shows around 80,000 clones, approximately 90% of them seen only once. Germline V gene lookup returns CDR1 MNHEY and CDR2 SVGAGI. This CDR3 comprises 13 residues. The V and J ends lost 7 bases and 3 bases respectively, with 12 bases between them. The material sequenced was T cells isolated from PBMCs. This rearrangement joins TRBV6-5 to TRBJ2-5; D possibly corresponds to TRBD1 (6 bases). This TCR derives from a human donor in good health. CDR3 nucleotide sequence: TGTGCCAGCACCCGCCGGACAGAAGAGACCCAGTACTTC. Amino acid sequence: CASTRRTEETQYF.